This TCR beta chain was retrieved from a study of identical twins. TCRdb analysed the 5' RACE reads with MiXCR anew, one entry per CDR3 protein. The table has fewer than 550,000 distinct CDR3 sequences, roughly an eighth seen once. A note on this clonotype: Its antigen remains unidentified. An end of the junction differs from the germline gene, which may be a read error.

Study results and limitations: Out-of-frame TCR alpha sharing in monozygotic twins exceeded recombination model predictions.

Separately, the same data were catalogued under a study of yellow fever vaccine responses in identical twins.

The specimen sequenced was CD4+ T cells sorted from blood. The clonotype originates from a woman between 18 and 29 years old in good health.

The CDR3: CSSSADRGLEQYF. The CDR3 DNA sequence: TGTTCCAGCAGCGCGGACAGGGGGCTTGAGCAGTACTTC. The chain uses TRBV7-2 and TRBJ2-7; 11 nucleotides match TRBD1. The germline V gene has CDR1 SGHTA and CDR2 FQGNSA. This CDR3 has 13 amino acids.